Presented here are 24 T cell receptor beta chains from one specimen sequenced in a study of CXCR3-negative and CXCR3-positive naive CD8 T cells. Researchers prepared the TRB cDNA libraries using 5' RACE with UMI labels. Reprocessing the 5' RACE reads, TCRdb reports a single entry for every CDR3 protein and omits DNA. Its clone listing holds 6,400 or so distinct CDR3 sequences. Whole-study findings and limits: Against CXCR3-negative naive cells, CXCR3-positive naive cells showed more hydrophobic TRB CDR3s.

Their antigen targets remain unknown. Sample: naive CXCR3+ CD8+ T cells from blood. This sample's subset: CD45RO-CCR7+CD27+CD95- naive CD8+ T cells expressing CXCR3 (TNR3+). These receptors originate from a human donor in good health. Some clones in this sample may be carry-over from other donors' samples.

This chain joins TRBV2 and TRBJ2-7; the D call from TCRdb, TRBD1, cannot be confirmed without DNA. The germline V gene has CDR1 SNHLY and CDR2 FYNNEI. The CDR3 runs to 14 residues. CDR3 in amino acids: CASSETSSPYEQYF.

The genes are TRBV21-1 and TRBJ1-1. TRBV21-1 constitutes a pseudogene. The CDR3 totals 17 residues. The chain's CDR3 is CASSKAPPRTVNTEAFF.

The chain employs TRBV20-1 and TRBJ1-2. Per the germline V gene, CDR1 is DFQATT and CDR2 is SNEGSKA (reference sequence). This CDR3 contains 12 residues. The CDR3 sequence is CSATQDNYGYTF.

CDR3 amino acids: CATSREGTYNEQFF. The chain carries TRBV15 and TRBJ2-1. The CDR3 consists of 14 residues. CDR1 and CDR2 (germline): LNHNV, YYDKDF (reference sequence).

The V call is TRBV23-1, the J call TRBJ2-7; absent DNA, TCRdb's TRBD2 call cannot be checked. TRBV23-1 qualifies as an ORF whose function is uncertain. The CDR3 sequence is 16 residues long. The CDR3 reads CASSHPKLAGEYEQYF.

The chain combines TRBV6-5 with TRBJ2-1. From germline, CDR1 is MNHEY and CDR2 SVGAGI. The CDR3 consists of 13 residues. The CDR3: CASSIPGWNEQFF.

This rearrangement joins TRBV11-2 to TRBJ2-5. In germline, CDR1 is SGHAT, CDR2 FQNNGV. The CDR3 runs 14 residues. The CDR3: CASSSWTAQETQYF.

This clonotype counts as medium-sized by frequency. The gene calls are TRBV29-1 and TRBJ2-1; TCRdb's D gene call, TRBD1, goes unchecked for lack of DNA. Germline V CDR1 and CDR2: SQVTM, ANQGSEA. The CDR3 totals 14 residues. CDR3 sequence: CSVMGGSSYNEQFF.

This clonotype ranks as medium-sized in terms of frequency. V is TRBV5-1 and J is TRBJ2-2; TCRdb proposes TRBD1, but this gene call is untestable without DNA. CDR1 and CDR2 (germline): SGHRS, YFSETQ. This CDR3 has 14 residues. CDR3 residues: CASSSGEDTGELFF. Drawing the rest from reference TRBV5-1 and TRBJ2-2, the complete variable domain is KAGVTQTPRYLIKTRGQQVTLSCSPISGHRSVSWYQQTPGQGLQFLFEYFSETQRNKGNFPGRFSGRQFSNSRSEMNVSTLELGDSALYLCASSSGEDTGELFFGEGSRLTVL.

Its frequency marks this clonotype as medium-sized. The chain carries TRBV5-4 and TRBJ1-3; TCRdb indicates TRBD1, and absent DNA this call remains unverified. The CDR3 runs to 17 residues. Per germline, CDR1 SGHNT and CDR2 YYREEE (reference sequence). CDR3 in amino acids: CASSAGQGASSGNTIYF.

The chain combines TRBV27 with TRBJ2-1. The CDR3 contains 12 residues. Germline CDR1 MNHEY, CDR2 SMNVEV (reference sequence). CDR3 sequence: CASSFGDNEQFF.

The chain combines TRBV29-1 with TRBJ2-5; TCRdb's D gene call, TRBD2, goes unchecked for lack of DNA. The CDR3 extends over 12 amino acids. Germline V gene data show CDR1 as SQVTM and CDR2 as ANQGSEA. The CDR3 sequence is CSVRDLQETQYF.

V usage is TRBV5-6 and J usage is TRBJ2-1; TCRdb's D gene call, TRBD2, goes unchecked for lack of DNA. Germline V gene sequence: CDR1 SGHDT, CDR2 YYEEEE. The CDR3 is 14 residues long. The CDR3 region is CASSFRVRDNEQFF. The full variable domain, its missing parts supplied by reference TRBV5-6 and TRBJ2-1, is DAGVTQSPTHLIKTRGQQVTLRCSPKSGHDTVSWYQQALGQGPQFIFQYYEEEERQRGNFPDRFSGHQFPNYSSELNVNALLLGDSALYLCASSFRVRDNEQFFGPGTRLTVL.

This clonotype is medium-sized (0.01 to 0.1%) by frequency. This chain joins TRBV5-6 and TRBJ2-3; without DNA, the TCRdb call of TRBD1 cannot be checked. Germline V gives CDR1 SGHDT, CDR2 YYEEEE. CDR3 length equals 14 residues. CDR3 sequence: CASSLTGGIDTQYF.

V is TRBV29-1 and J is TRBJ2-5. Germline assignment: CDR1 SQVTM and CDR2 ANQGSEA. The CDR3 has 13 residues. The CDR3 here is CSVEDPQQETQYF.

V is TRBV25-1 and J is TRBJ2-5; TCRdb's assignment of TRBD1 cannot be checked, as there is no DNA. The CDR3 covers 14 residues. Germline V gives CDR1 MGHDK, CDR2 SYGVNS. The CDR3 sequence is CASSDEDREETQYF. Full variable domain (outside the CDR3, taken from reference TRBV25-1 and TRBJ2-5): EADIYQTPRYLVIGTGKKITLECSQTMGHDKMYWYQQDPGMELHLIHYSYGVNSTEKGDLSSESTVSRIRTEHFPLTLESARPSHTSQYLCASSDEDREETQYFGPGTRLLVL.

The chain uses TRBV29-1 and TRBJ2-3; lacking DNA, the TRBD2 call made by TCRdb goes unchecked. CDR3 length: 16 amino acids. Germline values: CDR1 SQVTM, CDR2 ANQGSEA. The CDR3 is CSVEFTLAGVSDTQYF.

The chain is built from TRBV28 and TRBJ2-7. Germline CDR1 is MDHEN and CDR2 is SYDVKM. CDR3 length equals 14 residues. The CDR3 reads CASSLSGRTYEQYF.

The chain links TRBV16 to TRBJ1-5. The CDR3 length is 15 residues. Germline values: CDR1 KGHSY, CDR2 FQNENV. Here the CDR3 reads CASSQTTDSNQPQHF.

This clonotype is medium-sized by frequency. This sequence joins TRBV7-9 and TRBJ2-3; TCRdb indicates TRBD2, and absent DNA this call remains unverified. The CDR3 extends over 17 amino acids. From germline, CDR1 is SEHNR and CDR2 FQNEAQ (reference sequence). The CDR3 is CASSSRLAGPSTDTQYF.

Considering frequency, this clonotype is medium-sized. The chain carries TRBV4-2 and TRBJ1-2. The CDR3 spans 17 residues. In germline, CDR1 is LGHNA, CDR2 YNFKEQ. CDR3: CASSQEGPRVEDYGYTF.

CDR3 sequence reads: CASTEFSRGGPGDEQFF. This sequence joins TRBV7-8 and TRBJ2-1; with no DNA, the TCRdb D assignment of TRBD2 cannot be verified. The CDR3 loop spans 17 amino acids. Germline V lookup: CDR1 SGHVS, CDR2 FQNEAQ. Full variable domain (outside the CDR3, taken from reference TRBV7-8 and TRBJ2-1): GAGVSQSPRYKVAKRGQDVALRCDPISGHVSLFWYQQALGQGPEFLTYFQNEAQLDKSGLPSDRFFAERPEGSVSTLKIQRTQQEDSAVYLCASTEFSRGGPGDEQFFGPGTRLTVL.

J is TRBJ2-1 and V is TRBV7-2; TCRdb indicates TRBD1, and absent DNA this call remains unverified. Per germline, CDR1 SGHTA and CDR2 FQGNSA. This CDR3 is built from 16 residues. The CDR3 loop reads CASIVLPGQGNNEQFF. Looking up the rest from reference TRBV7-2 and TRBJ2-1 gives the full variable domain: GAGVSQSPSNKVTEKGKDVELRCDPISGHTALYWYRQSLGQGLEFLIYFQGNSAPDKSGLPSDRFSAERTGGSVSTLTIQRTQQEDSAVYLCASIVLPGQGNNEQFFGPGTRLTVL.

The chain carries TRBV4-2 and TRBJ2-7; TCRdb's assignment of TRBD1 cannot be checked, as there is no DNA. The CDR3 totals 17 residues. Per the germline V gene, CDR1 is LGHNA and CDR2 is YNFKEQ. This CDR3 reads CASSHPAGGQGGYEQYF.